The entry that follows covers one TCR beta chain sequence. In germline, CDR1 is MNHNY, CDR2 SVGAGI (reference sequence). This CDR3 contains 13 residues. V lost 10 bases and J lost 1, with 13 bases in between. This sample is part of a study of blood T cell repertoires in COVID-19. In the study overall: The origin of the acute and convalescent COVID-19 samples was the United States, Italy and Spain. The cDNA or gDNA used as material had been derived from T cells, B-cell-depleted T cells, or PBMCs.

In the authors' methods: How many nucleated cells were present was estimated from reference gene primer amplification. Sequenced by immunoSEQ multiplex PCR; TCRdb stores in-frame clones only, minus some. V, J and clone size are those of that table, while D and trimming were read from the DNA. The table lists about 140,000 clones, around 90% of them singletons. This TCR was recovered from a human donor in a cohort sampled during active COVID-19. The sequenced material came from peripheral blood. This rearrangement joins TRBV6-6 to TRBJ2-5; tentative D call: TRBD1 (6 bases). CDR3 coding DNA: TGTGCCATATCTACAGGGAGCCAAGAGACCCAGTACTTC. It encodes CAISTGSQETQYF.